Below, 12 T cell receptor beta chains from the same sample are listed, as sequenced in a study of OX40 agonist ivuxolimab in advanced cancers. TCRdb keeps only in-frame clones here, not all; method: immunoSEQ multiplex PCR. The table has under 15,000 clones, over 75% seen once. This material consisted of CD4+ or CD8+ T cells sorted from blood, taken in a trial of the OX40 agonist ivuxolimab. Source of these receptors: an adult with an advanced solid tumor such as melanoma, head and neck, liver or kidney cancer.

The CDR3 region is CAISEKVSQREAPSTDTQYF. As DNA, the CDR3 is TGTGCCATCAGTGAGAAGGTTTCCCAGCGGGAGGCTCCTAGCACAGATACGCAGTATTTT. The chain employs TRBV10-3 and TRBJ2-3, with 9 nucleotides matching TRBD2. CDR3 length: 20 amino acids. CDR1 and CDR2 (germline): ENHRY, SYGVKD. The J segment lost 0 bases and the V segment lost 2 bases, leaving 15 bases of the junction unmatched.

This sequence joins TRBV7-8 and TRBJ2-7, with D perhaps being TRBD1 or TRBD2 (5 bases each). CDR3 length: 13 residues. V dropped 5 bases and J dropped 0 bases, with 8 bases sitting between them. Germline V CDR1 and CDR2: SGHVS, FQNEAQ. CDR3 protein: CASSPGTSYEQYF. DNA of the CDR3: TGTGCCAGCAGCCCGGGGACCTCCTACGAGCAGTACTTC.

This sequence joins TRBV4-3 and TRBJ2-7, with 7 bases that match TRBD1. V shed 0 bases, J shed 5 bases, and the junction held 4 bases outside the gene matches. The germline CDR1 and CDR2 sequences are LGHNA and YSLEER. The CDR3 is made up of 14 amino acids. The CDR3 DNA reads TGCGCCAGCAGCCAAGATCGGACAGGTCACGAGCAGTACTTC. It codes for CASSQDRTGHEQYF.

This clone was counted a few times. This chain connects TRBV19 to TRBJ2-6; D remains unclear. Per germline, CDR1 LNHDA and CDR2 SQIVND (reference sequence). Trimming cost V 3 bases and J 5 bases, with 11 bases left between them. This CDR3 contains 15 residues. The CDR3, as DNA: TGTGCCAGTAGTATTGGCAGCCCAAGGGCCAACGTCCTGACTTTC. As protein: CASSIGSPRANVLTF.

This clone is a singleton in its sample. The rearrangement links TRBV27 to TRBJ2-7, with 8 bases that match TRBD2. The germline CDR1 and CDR2 sequences are MNHEY and SMNVEV (reference sequence). CDR3 length: 15 residues. Germline trimming cut 4 bases from V and 2 bases from J; bases unmatched to any gene: 7. The CDR3 loop is CASSSVGSGAYEQYF. CDR3 nucleotide sequence: TGTGCCAGCAGTTCCGTGGGTAGCGGGGCCTACGAGCAGTACTTC.

This chain links TRBV7-2 with TRBJ2-7, with 7 bases aligning to TRBD1. Trimming took 5 bases from V and 1 from J; bases not matched to a gene: 5. Germline loops: CDR1 SGHTA, CDR2 FQGNSA. The CDR3 covers 14 residues. Written as DNA, the CDR3 is TGTGCCAGCAGCCCTGGGACAGTGTCCTACGAGCAGTACTTC. Its translation: CASSPGTVSYEQYF.

The chain is built from TRBV18 and TRBJ1-5; D gene uncertain. Per germline, CDR1 KGHSH and CDR2 LQKENI. Trimming took off 2 bases at V and 0 bases at J, with 5 bases between the two ends. The CDR3 is 14 amino acids. CDR3 sequence reads: CASSPDISNQPQHF. CDR3 DNA sequence: TGTGCCAGCTCACCAGACATTAGCAATCAGCCCCAGCATTTT.

This clone showed up just once. V and J are TRBV12-2 and TRBJ2-5; the table's D call of TRBD2 was not tested on the DNA. TRBJ2-7 matches the DNA end more closely, so the J call is doubtful. TRBV12-2 is flagged as a pseudogene. This CDR3 has 11 amino acids. DNA of the CDR3: TGTGCAAGTCGCTTAGTTTACGAGCAGTACTTC. This gives the protein CASRLVYEQYF.

The V call is TRBV4-1, the J call TRBJ1-1; D not certain. CDR3 size: 16 residues. Trimming stripped 3 bases from V and 0 bases from J, with 14 bases between. CDR1 and CDR2 (germline): MGHRA, YSYEKL. CDR3: CASSQVYLRMNTEAFF. CDR3 DNA sequence: TGCGCCAGCAGCCAGGTATATCTGAGGATGAACACTGAAGCTTTCTTT.

This rearrangement joins TRBV30 to TRBJ2-1; no reliable D call. Germline lookup yields CDR1 GTSNPN and CDR2 SVGIG (reference sequence). The CDR3 covers 14 residues. V dropped 4 bases and J dropped 2 bases, with 12 bases sitting between them. Here the CDR3 DNA reads TGTGCCTGGACCGCGGAGCTGGCCTACAATGAGCAGTTCTTC. This translates into CAWTAELAYNEQFF.

The genes are TRBV19 and TRBJ2-2; D is perhaps TRBD1 (6 bases). Germline V lookup: CDR1 LNHDA, CDR2 SQIVND (reference sequence). The ends were cut back, 9 bases at V and 3 bases at J, with 17 bases in the middle. CDR3 size: 15 residues. The CDR3 protein is CASLSWGQDTGELFF. Written as DNA, the CDR3 is TGTGCCAGCCTGTCTTGGGGACAAGACACCGGGGAGCTGTTTTTT. Combining the CDR3 with reference TRBV19 and TRBJ2-2 gives the whole variable domain DGGITQSPKYLFRKEGQNVTLSCEQNLNHDAMYWYRQDPGQGLRLIYYSQIVNDFQKGDIAEGYSVSREKKESFPLTVTSAQKNPTAFYLCASLSWGQDTGELFFGEGSRLTVL.

This sequence joins TRBV5-1 and TRBJ2-1; 10 bases match TRBD2. Per the germline V gene, CDR1 is SGHRS and CDR2 is YFSETQ. The CDR3 contains 15 residues. V trimming: 5 bases; J trimming: 4 bases; junction bases outside the gene matches: 6. CDR3 amino acids: CASSSTSGVYNEQFF. CDR3 in DNA: TGCGCCAGCAGTTCTACTAGCGGGGTATACAATGAGCAGTTCTTC.